This T cell receptor beta chain was captured in a study of tumor and adjacent non-tumor tissue in lung cancer. Whole-study context: Stage I to III disease affected 10 men and 5 women aged about 30 to 76. Samples averaged roughly 4.2 million productive TCRbeta reads each.

No cell sorting was done before RNA was extracted from the tissue. General study findings and limits: Top 100 clones took a larger repertoire share in normal lung.

The V gene's germline CDR1 is LGHNA and CDR2 YNFKEQ. This CDR3 has 17 amino acids. A modified ARM-PCR protocol with three rounds of nested PCR amplified TCRbeta. TCRdb independently ran MiXCR on the multiplex PCR reads; one entry per CDR3 protein. Of about 110,000 distinct CDR3 sequences in the sample, 84% were seen once. Comment on this clonotype: Its antigen is currently unknown. Relative to the germline gene, one junction end is altered; a read error may explain this.

The origin of this receptor is a man in his 70s with non-small cell lung cancer. The source material was lung tumor tissue. This sequence joins TRBV4-2 and TRBJ2-5, with 9 bases fitting TRBD1. This CDR3 is CASSQATGTGLGETQYF. As DNA, the CDR3 is TGTGCCAGCAGCCAAGCAACCGGGACAGGGCTGGGGGAGACCCAATACTTC.